The rows below give T cell receptor beta chains drawn from one sample of a study of cytomegalovirus exposure and HLA in healthy donors. The table came from immunoSEQ multiplex PCR; TCRdb's copy has only in-frame clones and leaves some out. The sample consists of roughly 80,000 clones, approximately 84% of them appearing once. Sequenced input: PBMCs. The receptor set was obtained from a woman between 45 and 60 years old in good health and CMV-seronegative. Both conserved end residues are part of each CDR3.

v_call: TRBV14; j_call: TRBJ1-4; cdr3_aa: CASSQAGGRGNEKLFF
v_call: TRBV5-1; j_call: TRBJ2-5; cdr3_aa: CASSWGGVGGNQETQYF
v_call: TRBV19; j_call: TRBJ1-5; cdr3_aa: CASSWDRDSNQPQHF
v_call: TRBV29-1; j_call: TRBJ2-1; cdr3_aa: CSVESPRSGEQFF
v_call: TRBV2; j_call: TRBJ2-1; cdr3_aa: CALISGGFYNEQFF
v_call: TRBV29-1; j_call: TRBJ1-2; cdr3_aa: CSVEGGIGYTF
v_call: TRBV4-2; j_call: TRBJ2-2; cdr3_aa: CASSQRQGATGELFF
v_call: TRBV29-1; j_call: TRBJ2-2; cdr3_aa: CSVETGQGTGELFF
v_call: TRBV25-1; j_call: TRBJ2-2; cdr3_aa: CASSENWPGNTGELFF
v_call: TRBV5-1; j_call: TRBJ2-2; cdr3_aa: CASSEGILTGELFF
v_call: TRBV7-9; j_call: TRBJ2-7; cdr3_aa: CAVAGAGGRGEQYF
v_call: TRBV4-1; j_call: TRBJ1-1; cdr3_aa: CASSQRTGAPNTEAFF
v_call: TRBV21-1; j_call: TRBJ1-2; cdr3_aa: CASSLLAGGDGYTF
v_call: TRBV28; j_call: TRBJ1-1; cdr3_aa: CASSFSRGTNTEAFF
v_call: TRBV19; j_call: TRBJ1-2; cdr3_aa: CASSIRSTGSKYGYTF
v_call: TRBV30; j_call: TRBJ1-4; cdr3_aa: CAWSDGQGRMKNCFF
v_call: TRBV4-1; j_call: TRBJ2-3; cdr3_aa: CASSQVGTGLNTDTQYF
v_call: TRBV28; j_call: TRBJ2-1; cdr3_aa: CASSLVGLNKNNEQFF
v_call: TRBV9; j_call: TRBJ2-2; cdr3_aa: CASSVISSVTNTGELFF
v_call: TRBV28; j_call: TRBJ1-1; cdr3_aa: CASRFRGLTEAFF
v_call: TRBV28; j_call: TRBJ2-7; cdr3_aa: CASSFPRETTYEQYF
v_call: TRBV7-2; j_call: TRBJ1-2; cdr3_aa: CASSPPGKPIVYTF
v_call: TRBV2; j_call: TRBJ2-1; cdr3_aa: CASRPRTSGRYNEQFF
v_call: TRBV7-9; j_call: TRBJ2-7; cdr3_aa: CASSLDRGRWDNEQYF
v_call: TRBV5-6; j_call: TRBJ2-1; cdr3_aa: CASTPPRGSQGTYNEQFF
v_call: TRBV30; j_call: TRBJ1-5; cdr3_aa: CAWRGRDNQPQHF
v_call: TRBV9; j_call: TRBJ2-3; cdr3_aa: CASSVGPGGHTDTQYF
v_call: TRBV11-2; j_call: TRBJ2-1; cdr3_aa: CASRRLGEQFF
v_call: TRBV6-5; j_call: TRBJ2-6; cdr3_aa: CASSLASTPGANVLTF
v_call: TRBV5-4; j_call: TRBJ2-2; cdr3_aa: CASSSGQNTGELFF
v_call: TRBV4-1; j_call: TRBJ2-3; cdr3_aa: CASSQGFYAISTDTQYF
v_call: TRBV5-5; j_call: TRBJ2-3; cdr3_aa: CASSLRLAGGGSTDTQYF
v_call: TRBV9; j_call: TRBJ2-1; cdr3_aa: CASSAVSYNEQFF